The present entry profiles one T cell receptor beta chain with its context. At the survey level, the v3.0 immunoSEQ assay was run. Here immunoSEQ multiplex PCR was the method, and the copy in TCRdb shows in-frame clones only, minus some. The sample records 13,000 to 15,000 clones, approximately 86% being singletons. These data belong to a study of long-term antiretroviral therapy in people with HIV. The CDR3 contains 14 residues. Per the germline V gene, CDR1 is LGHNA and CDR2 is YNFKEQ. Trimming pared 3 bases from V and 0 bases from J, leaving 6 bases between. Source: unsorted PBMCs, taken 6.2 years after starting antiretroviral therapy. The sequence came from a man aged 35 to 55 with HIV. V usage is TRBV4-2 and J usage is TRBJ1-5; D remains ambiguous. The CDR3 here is CASSQEISNQPQHF. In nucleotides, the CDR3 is TGTGCCAGCAGCCAGGAGATTAGCAATCAGCCCCAGCATTTT.